One sample yielded the 25 T cell receptor beta chains listed below, sequenced in a study of cytomegalovirus exposure and HLA in healthy donors. It was with 60 Vbeta and 13 Jbeta primers that the PCR ran. Profiling relied on immunoSEQ multiplex PCR, and the TCRdb table lists in-frame clones only, not all of them. In the table there are under 200,000 clones, more than 80% of which are singletons. The sample was PBMCs. These TCRs come from a young woman in good health and CMV-seronegative.

This clone was observed once. This rearrangement joins TRBV7-2 to TRBJ1-3, with D hard to call. The CDR3 has 17 residues. Germline CDR1 reads SGHTA; CDR2 reads FQGNSA. The V end was cut by 1 base, the J end by 0 bases, with 13 bases between. In DNA, the CDR3 is TGTGCCAGCAGCTTAGTAGCGCCTCGGGGCTCTGGAAACACCATATATTTT. Amino acid sequence: CASSLVAPRGSGNTIYF.

This clone was seen only a few times. Written as DNA, the CDR3 is TGCGCCAGCAGCTTGATGACTCCTACCACAGATACGCAGTATTTT. Protein product: CASSLMTPTTDTQYF. V usage is TRBV5-1 and J usage is TRBJ2-3; D gene uncertain. Germline CDR1 reads SGHRS; CDR2 reads YFSETQ. The CDR3 loop spans 15 amino acids. Trimming took 1 base from V and 2 from J, leaving 11 bases between them.

This clone appeared a few times. The chain has TRBV28 and TRBJ2-7; the match to TRBD2 covers 8 bases. The length of the CDR3 is 12 residues. Germline values: CDR1 MDHEN, CDR2 SYDVKM. The ends lost 3 bases at V and 6 bases at J; junction bases unmatched: 1. CDR3 sequence reads: CASSLGTSEQYF. The DNA for the CDR3 is TGTGCCAGCAGTTTGGGGACTAGCGAGCAGTACTTC.

The CDR3 spells CASSIEAGGVSYNEQFF. In DNA form, the CDR3 reads TGTGCCAGCAGCATTGAAGCGGGAGGGGTCTCCTACAATGAGCAGTTCTTC. This rearrangement joins TRBV5-8 to TRBJ2-1, with TRBD2 matching over 10 bases. The germline V gene has CDR1 SGHTS and CDR2 YDEGEE. The V gene end was trimmed by 4 bases and the J gene end by 0 bases; junction bases not matched to a gene: 7. The CDR3 runs to 17 residues.

The genes are TRBV6-1 and TRBJ2-5, with D perhaps TRBD1 (5 bases). The CDR3 is 14 amino acids. V dropped 5 bases and J dropped 1 base, with 11 bases sitting between them. Germline-derived CDR1 and CDR2 are MNHNS and SASEGT. CDR3 residues: CASSSTGPQETQYF. CDR3 DNA: TGTGCCAGCAGTTCCACAGGCCCCCAAGAGACCCAGTACTTC.

This chain joins TRBV2 and TRBJ1-5, with a tentative D call TRBD1 (5 bases). The CDR3 runs to 13 residues. Trimming removed 3 bases at V and 4 bases at J, with 7 bases between. Germline V lookup: CDR1 SNHLY, CDR2 FYNNEI. The CDR3 region has the DNA TGTGCCAGCAGTGATGCAGGGAATCAGCCCCAGCATTTT. It translates to CASSDAGNQPQHF.

V and J are TRBV19 and TRBJ1-1; TRBD1 aligns across 8 bases. Germline V gives CDR1 LNHDA, CDR2 SQIVND (reference sequence). The CDR3 length is 16 residues. V shed 2 bases and J 1 base; nucleotides not matched to a gene: 6. The CDR3 DNA follows: TGTGCCAGTAGTATAATGGGACAGGTGGGGAACACTGAAGCTTTCTTT. Translated, it gives CASSIMGQVGNTEAFF.

The chain combines TRBV6-4 with TRBJ1-2, with 8 bases identical to TRBD1. Germline V gene data show CDR1 as MRHNA and CDR2 as SNTAGT. The CDR3 contains 15 residues. The V and J ends lost 11 bases and 0 bases, in that order; junction bases with no gene match: 11. Here the CDR3 reads CALRPRDRTNYGYTF. The CDR3 DNA follows: TGTGCCCTTCGGCCCCGGGACAGGACTAACTATGGCTACACCTTC.

This clone was seen a few times. The chain couples TRBV14 to TRBJ2-3; TRBD2 matches at 7 bases. The CDR3 has 14 residues. Per germline, CDR1 SGHDN and CDR2 FVKESK. V gave up 3 bases and J gave up 15 bases; unmatched junction bases: 15. CDR3 DNA sequence: TGTGCCAGCAGCCACAAGATCTCAAGGACTAGTCTATATTTT. It is translated as CASSHKISRTSLYF.

V usage is TRBV30 and J usage is TRBJ1-1; 7 positions agree with TRBD1. The CDR3 loop spans 12 amino acids. The germline V gene has CDR1 GTSNPN and CDR2 SVGIG (reference sequence). Losses at the gene ends were 5 bases for V and 5 bases for J; bases not matched to a gene: 5. CDR3 loop: CAWGTGATEAFF. The CDR3 coding sequence is TGTGCCTGGGGAACAGGGGCAACTGAAGCTTTCTTT.

The V and J genes are TRBV5-6 and TRBJ2-5; 9 bases match TRBD1. There are 13 residues in the CDR3. The trim removed 5 bases at V and 5 bases at J, leaving 4 bases unmatched. The germline gives CDR1 SGHDT, CDR2 YYEEEE. The CDR3 DNA reads TGTGCCAGCAGACGGACAGGGGTGGAGACCCAGTACTTC. It yields the protein CASRRTGVETQYF.

The chain is built from TRBV7-8 and TRBJ1-3; D unresolved. This CDR3 has 17 amino acids. Germline CDR1 is SGHVS and CDR2 is FQNEAQ. Trimming removed 5 bases from V and 0 bases from J, with 17 bases in between. CDR3 sequence reads: CASSLPFTPNSGNTIYF. As DNA, the CDR3 is TGTGCCAGCAGCCTCCCCTTTACACCGAACTCTGGAAACACCATATATTTT.

In this sample, this clone turned up once. The chain carries TRBV7-9 and TRBJ2-2; 9 positions agree with TRBD2. Losses at the gene ends were 4 bases for V and 1 base for J; bases not matched to a gene: 4. CDR3 size: 16 residues. Germline V gene data show CDR1 as SEHNR and CDR2 as FQNEAQ (reference sequence). The CDR3 region has the DNA TGTGCCAGCAGCTCGGGCGGGAGGGTGAACACCGGGGAGCTGTTTTTT. Translated: CASSSGGRVNTGELFF.

This chain joins TRBV19 and TRBJ1-1, with a tentative D call TRBD1 (6 bases). V lost 6 bases, J lost 4 bases, and 12 bases lay in between. This CDR3 spans 13 amino acids. Germline lookup yields CDR1 LNHDA and CDR2 SQIVND (reference sequence). For the CDR3, the DNA is TGTGCCAGTAGCACGACAGGAATCACTGAAGCTTTCTTT. This sequence encodes CASSTTGITEAFF.

This clone was detected only a few times. V usage is TRBV29-1 and J usage is TRBJ2-2, with TRBD1 matching over 9 bases. With 4 bases clipped from V and 3 bases from J, the junction kept 3 bases outside the gene matches. The V gene's germline CDR1 is SQVTM and CDR2 ANQGSEA. This CDR3 spans 14 amino acids. The chain's CDR3 is CSVANRGHTGELFF. CDR3 DNA: TGCAGCGTTGCCAACAGGGGGCACACCGGGGAGCTGTTTTTT.

This clone was seen a handful of times. The V call is TRBV28, the J call TRBJ2-5, with TRBD2 matching over 8 bases. Per the germline V gene, CDR1 is MDHEN and CDR2 is SYDVKM. There are 15 residues in the CDR3. V dropped 6 bases and J dropped 5; count of bases not matched to a gene: 11. CDR3 DNA: TGTGCCAGCAGGGGGTTCGGGGGGGGGCGGGAGACCCAGTACTTC. Its translation is CASRGFGGGRETQYF. The complete variable domain, with remaining parts taken from reference TRBV28 and TRBJ2-5, reads DVKVTQSSRYLVKRTGEKVFLECVQDMDHENMFWYRQDPGLGLRLIYFSYDVKMKEKGDIPEGYSVSREKKERFSLILESASTNQTSMYLCASRGFGGGRETQYFGPGTRLLVL.

Remarks on this clone: This sample also contains other DNA sequences that code for the same CDR3. This sequence joins TRBV4-1 and TRBJ2-2; possible D gene TRBD2, 5 bases. The CDR3 is made up of 17 amino acids. Germline V gene data show CDR1 as MGHRA and CDR2 as YSYEKL. Trimming cost V 6 bases and J 8 bases, with 25 bases left between them. This CDR3 reads CASRRADVKGATGELFF. The CDR3 DNA reads as TGCGCCAGCAGACGAGCGGACGTGAAGGGAGCTACTGGGGAGCTGTTTTTT.

The J gene is TRBJ2-7, the V gene TRBV6-1; 7 bases match TRBD1. With 7 bases clipped from V and 4 bases from J, the junction kept 1 base outside the gene matches. The CDR3 sequence is 11 residues long. Germline CDR1 MNHNS, CDR2 SASEGT. The CDR3 DNA reads TGTGCCAGCATCAGGGGGTACGAGCAGTACTTC. Protein sequence: CASIRGYEQYF.

This chain joins TRBV5-4 and TRBJ2-2; D not certain. The CDR3 runs 16 residues. Germline assignment: CDR1 SGHNT and CDR2 YYREEE (reference sequence). Between the trimmed V and J ends, which lost 0 bases and 3 bases, there was a span of 12 bases. CDR3 in amino acids: CASSLGSGRDTGELFF. In nucleotides, the CDR3 is TGTGCCAGCAGCTTGGGAAGTGGTCGGGACACCGGGGAGCTGTTTTTT.

The chain links TRBV27 to TRBJ2-1; possibly TRBD2 for D (5 bases). The CDR3 extends over 15 amino acids. The V gene lost 2 bases and the J gene lost 8 bases, with 16 bases spanning the gap. Germline V gene sequence: CDR1 MNHEY, CDR2 SMNVEV (reference sequence). The CDR3 bases are TGTGCCAGCAGTTTACTGGAGAGGGCTAGAGATGAGCAGTTCTTC. Encoded protein: CASSLLERARDEQFF.

This clone has only one observation. The genes are TRBV5-1 and TRBJ2-2, with a weak D call TRBD2 (6 bases). CDR3 length: 16 amino acids. Trimming shortened V by 1 base and J by 2 bases, and 12 bases separated the two germline ends. Germline values: CDR1 SGHRS, CDR2 YFSETQ. CDR3 in amino acids: CASSLFLATNTGELFF. The CDR3 nucleotides read TGCGCCAGCAGCTTGTTTCTAGCGACCAACACCGGGGAGCTGTTTTTT.

This clone was found once. This sequence joins TRBV2 and TRBJ2-1; the match to TRBD2 covers 8 bases. Germline V gene sequence: CDR1 SNHLY, CDR2 FYNNEI. The CDR3 has 11 amino acids. The V segment lost 7 bases and the J segment 9 bases; nucleotides outside the gene matches: 2. Here the CDR3 reads CASITSGEQFF. CDR3 nucleotide sequence: TGTGCCAGCATTACTAGCGGTGAGCAGTTCTTC.

This clone came up a few times. This sequence joins TRBV7-6 and TRBJ2-1, with D perhaps matching TRBD2 (5 bases). This CDR3 has 12 amino acids. The germline gives CDR1 SGHVS, CDR2 FNYEAQ. V was cut by 5 bases and J by 8 bases, with 10 bases left in between. The CDR3 sequence: CASSRGLDEQFF. In DNA form, the CDR3 reads TGTGCCAGCAGCCGAGGGTTGGATGAGCAGTTCTTC.

This chain uses TRBV5-1 with TRBJ2-5, with D maybe TRBD1 (5 bases). V lost 8 bases to trimming and J lost 2 bases, with 19 bases between them. Germline V CDR1 and CDR2: SGHRS, YFSETQ. CDR3 length: 15 residues. The CDR3 loop is CASRGTGQKQETQYF. CDR3 sequence (DNA): TGCGCCAGTAGGGGAACCGGGCAAAAACAAGAGACCCAGTACTTC.

The rearrangement links TRBV27 to TRBJ1-2; TRBD1 might be the D (6 bases). Trimming took off 5 bases at V and 8 bases at J, with 12 bases between the two ends. The CDR3 is 12 amino acids. Germline V gene sequence: CDR1 MNHEY, CDR2 SMNVEV (reference sequence). CDR3 region: CASSAGGLGYTF. The CDR3 DNA reads TGTGCCAGCAGTGCCGGGGGGCTAGGCTACACCTTC.